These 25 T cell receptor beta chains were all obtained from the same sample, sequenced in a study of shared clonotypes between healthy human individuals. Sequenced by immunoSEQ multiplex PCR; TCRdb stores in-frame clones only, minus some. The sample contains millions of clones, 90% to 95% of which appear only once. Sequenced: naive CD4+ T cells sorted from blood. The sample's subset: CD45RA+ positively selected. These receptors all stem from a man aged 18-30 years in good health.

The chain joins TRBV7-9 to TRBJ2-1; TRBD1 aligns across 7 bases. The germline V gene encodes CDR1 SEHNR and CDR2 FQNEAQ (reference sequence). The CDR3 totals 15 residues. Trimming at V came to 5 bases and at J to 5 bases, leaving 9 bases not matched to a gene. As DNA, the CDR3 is TGTGCCAGCAGCCCCAGACAGGGTTTCGACAATGAGCAGTTCTTC. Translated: CASSPRQGFDNEQFF.

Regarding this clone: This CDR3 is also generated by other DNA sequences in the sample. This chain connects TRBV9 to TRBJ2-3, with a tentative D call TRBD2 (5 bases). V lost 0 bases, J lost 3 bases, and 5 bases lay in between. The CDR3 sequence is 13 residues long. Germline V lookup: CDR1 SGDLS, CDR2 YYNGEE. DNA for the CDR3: TGTGCCAGCAGCGTAGGAGGGACAGATACGCAGTATTTT. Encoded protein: CASSVGGTDTQYF.

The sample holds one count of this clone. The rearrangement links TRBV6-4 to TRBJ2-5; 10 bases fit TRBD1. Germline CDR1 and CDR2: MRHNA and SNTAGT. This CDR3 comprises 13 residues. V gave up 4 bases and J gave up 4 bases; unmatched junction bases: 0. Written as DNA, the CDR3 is TGTGCCAGCAGTGGGGACAGGGGAGAGACCCAGTACTTC. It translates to CASSGDRGETQYF.

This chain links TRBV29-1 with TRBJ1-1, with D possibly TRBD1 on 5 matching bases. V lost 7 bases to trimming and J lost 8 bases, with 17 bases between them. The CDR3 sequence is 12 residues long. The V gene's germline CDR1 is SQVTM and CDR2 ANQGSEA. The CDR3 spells CSALGAGREAFF. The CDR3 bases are TGCAGCGCCCTAGGGGCAGGGAGAGAAGCTTTCTTT.

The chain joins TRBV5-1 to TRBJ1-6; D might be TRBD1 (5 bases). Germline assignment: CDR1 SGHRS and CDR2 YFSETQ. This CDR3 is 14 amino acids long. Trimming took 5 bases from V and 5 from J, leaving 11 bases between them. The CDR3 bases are TGCGCCAGCAGTAGGGGTCAGGATAATTCACCCCTCCACTTT. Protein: CASSRGQDNSPLHF.

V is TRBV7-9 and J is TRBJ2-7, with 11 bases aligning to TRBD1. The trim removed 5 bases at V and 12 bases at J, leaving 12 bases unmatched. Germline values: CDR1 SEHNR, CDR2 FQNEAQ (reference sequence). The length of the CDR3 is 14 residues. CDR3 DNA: TGTGCCAGCAGCGTCAGCGGACAGGGGGCGACTCTGTACTTC. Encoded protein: CASSVSGQGATLYF.

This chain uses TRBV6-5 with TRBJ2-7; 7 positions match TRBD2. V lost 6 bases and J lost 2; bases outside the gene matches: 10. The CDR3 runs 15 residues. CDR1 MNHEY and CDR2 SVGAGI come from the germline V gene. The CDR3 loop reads CASSSAGTIPYEQYF. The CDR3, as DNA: TGTGCCAGCAGCTCCGCCGGGACTATCCCCTACGAGCAGTACTTC.

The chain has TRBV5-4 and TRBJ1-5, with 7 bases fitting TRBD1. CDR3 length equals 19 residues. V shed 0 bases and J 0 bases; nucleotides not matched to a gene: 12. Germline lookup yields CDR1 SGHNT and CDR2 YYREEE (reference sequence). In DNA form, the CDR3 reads TGTGCCAGCAGCTTGGTGGGCAGGGGGAAGAATTATAGCAATCAGCCCCAGCATTTT. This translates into CASSLVGRGKNYSNQPQHF. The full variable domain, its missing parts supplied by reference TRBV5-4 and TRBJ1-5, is ETGVTQSPTHLIKTRGQQVTLRCSSQSGHNTVSWYQQALGQGPQFIFQYYREEENGRGNFPPRFSGLQFPNYSSELNVNALELDDSALYLCASSLVGRGKNYSNQPQHFGDGTRLSIL.

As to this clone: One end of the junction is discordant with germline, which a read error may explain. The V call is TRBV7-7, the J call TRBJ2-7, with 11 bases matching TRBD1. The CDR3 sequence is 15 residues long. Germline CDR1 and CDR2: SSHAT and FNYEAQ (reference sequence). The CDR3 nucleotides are TGTGCTAGCAGCCCGAGGCCGGGACAGGGGGACGAGCAGTACTTC. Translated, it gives CASSPRPGQGDEQYF. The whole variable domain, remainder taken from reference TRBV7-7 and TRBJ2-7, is GAGVSQSPRYKVTKRGQDVTLRCDPISSHATLYWYQQALGQGPEFLTYFNYEAQPDKSGLPSDRFSAERPEGSISTLTIQRTEQRDSAMYRCASSPRPGQGDEQYFGPGTRLTVT.

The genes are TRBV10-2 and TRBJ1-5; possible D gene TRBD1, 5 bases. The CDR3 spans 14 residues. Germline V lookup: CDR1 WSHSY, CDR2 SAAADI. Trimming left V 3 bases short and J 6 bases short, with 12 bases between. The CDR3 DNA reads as TGCGCCAGCAGTGATGGCAGGGCTGGTCAGCCCCAGCATTTT. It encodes CASSDGRAGQPQHF.

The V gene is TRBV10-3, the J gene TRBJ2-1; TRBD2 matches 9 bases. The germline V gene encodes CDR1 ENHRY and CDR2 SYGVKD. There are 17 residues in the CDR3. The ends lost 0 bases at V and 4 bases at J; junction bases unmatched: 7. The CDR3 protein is CAISESGRLAGYNEQFF. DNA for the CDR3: TGTGCCATCAGTGAGTCGGGTCGGCTAGCGGGATACAATGAGCAGTTCTTC.

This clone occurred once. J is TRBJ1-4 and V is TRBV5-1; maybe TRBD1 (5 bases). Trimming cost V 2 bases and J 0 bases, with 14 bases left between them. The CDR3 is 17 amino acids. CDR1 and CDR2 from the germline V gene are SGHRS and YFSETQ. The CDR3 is CASSLRGISATNEKLFF. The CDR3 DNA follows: TGCGCCAGCAGCTTACGGGGGATCTCTGCAACTAATGAAAAACTGTTTTTT.

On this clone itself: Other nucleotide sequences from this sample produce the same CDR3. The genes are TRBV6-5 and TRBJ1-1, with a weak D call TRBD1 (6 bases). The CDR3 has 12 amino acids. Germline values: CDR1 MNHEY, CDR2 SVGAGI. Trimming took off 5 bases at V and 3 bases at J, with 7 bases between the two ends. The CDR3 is CASSRGDTEAFF. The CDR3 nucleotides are TGTGCCAGCAGTAGGGGGGACACTGAAGCTTTCTTT.

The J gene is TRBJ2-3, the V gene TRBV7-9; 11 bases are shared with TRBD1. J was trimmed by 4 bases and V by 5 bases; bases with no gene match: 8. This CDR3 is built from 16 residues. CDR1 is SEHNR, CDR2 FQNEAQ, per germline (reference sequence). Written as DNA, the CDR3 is TGTGCCAGCAGCCCGTTAGGACAGGGGGCTTCAGATACGCAGTATTTT. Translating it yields CASSPLGQGASDTQYF.

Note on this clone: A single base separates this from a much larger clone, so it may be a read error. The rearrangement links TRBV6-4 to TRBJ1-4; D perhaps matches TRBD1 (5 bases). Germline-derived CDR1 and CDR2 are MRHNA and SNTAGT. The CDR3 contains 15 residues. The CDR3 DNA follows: TGTGCCAGCAGTGCACAGCACGGGACTAATGAAGAACTGTTTTTT. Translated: CASSAQHGTNEELFF.

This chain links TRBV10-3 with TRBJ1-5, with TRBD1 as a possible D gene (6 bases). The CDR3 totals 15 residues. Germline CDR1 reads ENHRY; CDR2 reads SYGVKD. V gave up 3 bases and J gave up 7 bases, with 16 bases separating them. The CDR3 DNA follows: TGTGCCATCAGTGAAGTACAGGGAGCGTTCCAGCCCCAGCATTTT. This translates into CAISEVQGAFQPQHF.

CDR3 sequence reads: CASSLVGGTQAGELFF. CDR3 DNA: TGTGCCAGCAGCTTAGTAGGTGGGACTCAGGCCGGGGAGCTGTTTTTT. The chain has TRBV7-2 and TRBJ2-2, with D perhaps matching TRBD2 (6 bases). There are 16 residues in the CDR3. Trimming stripped 1 base from V and 6 bases from J, with 15 bases between. CDR1 SGHTA and CDR2 FQGNSA come from the germline V gene.

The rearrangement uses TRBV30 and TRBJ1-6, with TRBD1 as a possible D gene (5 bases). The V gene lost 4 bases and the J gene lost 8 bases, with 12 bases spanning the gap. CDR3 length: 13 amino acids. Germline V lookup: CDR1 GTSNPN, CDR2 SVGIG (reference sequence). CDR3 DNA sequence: TGTGCCTGGACAGGGACTGCGGATTCACCCCTCCACTTT. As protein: CAWTGTADSPLHF.

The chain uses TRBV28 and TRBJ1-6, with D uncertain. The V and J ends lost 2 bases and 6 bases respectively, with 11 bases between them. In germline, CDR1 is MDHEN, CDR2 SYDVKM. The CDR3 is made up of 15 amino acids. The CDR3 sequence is CASSLGGIGNSPLHF. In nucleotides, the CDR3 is TGTGCCAGCAGTTTAGGAGGGATTGGTAATTCACCCCTCCACTTT.

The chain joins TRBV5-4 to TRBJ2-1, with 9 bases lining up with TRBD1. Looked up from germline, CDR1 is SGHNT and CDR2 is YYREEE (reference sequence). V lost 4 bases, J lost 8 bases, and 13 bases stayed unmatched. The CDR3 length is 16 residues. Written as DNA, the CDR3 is TGTGCCAGCAGCACGGGGGACAGGGCGGGCGTAGATGAGCAGTTCTTC. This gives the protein CASSTGDRAGVDEQFF.

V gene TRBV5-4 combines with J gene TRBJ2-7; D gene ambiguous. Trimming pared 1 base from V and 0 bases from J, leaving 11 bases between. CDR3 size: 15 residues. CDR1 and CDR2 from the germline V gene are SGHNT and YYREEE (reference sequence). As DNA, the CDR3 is TGTGCCAGCAGCTTGAACAGCAAGAGCTCCTACGAGCAGTACTTC. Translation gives CASSLNSKSSYEQYF.

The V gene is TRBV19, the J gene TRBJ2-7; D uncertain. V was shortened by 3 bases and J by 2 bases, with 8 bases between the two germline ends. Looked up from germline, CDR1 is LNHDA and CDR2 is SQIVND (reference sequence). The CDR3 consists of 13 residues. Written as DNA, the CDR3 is TGTGCCAGTAGTATGTACGGTGCCTACGAGCAGTACTTC. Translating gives CASSMYGAYEQYF. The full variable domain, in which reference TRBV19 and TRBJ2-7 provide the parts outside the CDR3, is DGGITQSPKYLFRKEGQNVTLSCEQNLNHDAMYWYRQDPGQGLRLIYYSQIVNDFQKGDIAEGYSVSREKKESFPLTVTSAQKNPTAFYLCASSMYGAYEQYFGPGTRLTVT.

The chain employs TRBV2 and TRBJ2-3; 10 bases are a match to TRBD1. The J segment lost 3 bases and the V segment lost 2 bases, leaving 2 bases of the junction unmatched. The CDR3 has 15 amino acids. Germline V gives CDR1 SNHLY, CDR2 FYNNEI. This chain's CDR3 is CASSELGQGTDTQYF. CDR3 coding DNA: TGTGCCAGCAGTGAATTGGGACAGGGGACAGATACGCAGTATTTT.

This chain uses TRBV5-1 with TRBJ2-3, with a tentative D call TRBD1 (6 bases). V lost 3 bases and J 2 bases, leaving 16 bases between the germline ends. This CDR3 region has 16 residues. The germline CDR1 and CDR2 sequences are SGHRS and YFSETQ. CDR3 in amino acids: CASSSQGLPFTDTQYF. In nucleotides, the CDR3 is TGCGCCAGCAGCTCCCAGGGGCTCCCCTTCACAGATACGCAGTATTTT. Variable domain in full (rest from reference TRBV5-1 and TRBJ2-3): KAGVTQTPRYLIKTRGQQVTLSCSPISGHRSVSWYQQTPGQGLQFLFEYFSETQRNKGNFPGRFSGRQFSNSRSEMNVSTLELGDSALYLCASSSQGLPFTDTQYFGPGTRLTVL.

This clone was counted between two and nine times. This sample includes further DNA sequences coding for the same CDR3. This chain's CDR3 is CASSPGTGLLPSGNTIYF. The CDR3 DNA follows: TGTGCCAGCAGCCCCGGGACAGGCCTATTGCCCTCTGGAAACACCATATATTTT. The chain carries TRBV5-6 and TRBJ1-3; TRBD1 matches at 8 bases. Germline CDR1 SGHDT, CDR2 YYEEEE. The CDR3 extends over 18 amino acids. V gave up 4 bases and J gave up 0 bases; unmatched junction bases: 12.